This T cell receptor (beta chain) was retrieved from a study of cytomegalovirus exposure and HLA in healthy donors. In the study overall: Of roughly 400 genotyped donors, about 81% grouped in the Caucasian-associated ancestry cluster. Study-wide results and caveats: Upon later analysis, HLA-associated TCR beta chains proved more clonally expanded than other, equally common chains.

This clone was detected only a few times. Its target is not known. The PCR had 60 Vbeta and 13 Jbeta primers. This table comes from immunoSEQ multiplex PCR, and its TCRdb copy is limited to in-frame clones, with some not included. The sample yields 100,000 or so clones, 75% to 90% seen once. The CDR3 runs 16 residues. V lost 4 bases and J lost 0; bases outside the gene matches: 5. Germline V CDR1 and CDR2: SGHDT, YYEEEE. The clonotype was recovered from a man under 40 in good health and CMV-seronegative. The chain uses TRBV5-6 and TRBJ2-1; 9 bases are a match to TRBD1. Input material: PBMCs. CDR3 sequence: CASSAGTGSSYNEQFF. Written as DNA, the CDR3 is TGTGCCAGCAGCGCCGGGACAGGGAGCTCCTACAATGAGCAGTTCTTC.